A selection of T cell receptor beta chains follows, all from one sample in a study of T cells in Graves' hyperthyroidism and ophthalmopathy. TCRdb independently ran MiXCR on the multiplex PCR reads; one entry per CDR3 protein. The sample has under 200,000 distinct CDR3 sequences, about a tenth seen once; the top ten hold 22%. Specimen: blood. These receptors were collected from a woman younger than 30 with Graves' hyperthyroidism that later progressed to Graves' ophthalmopathy. CDR3s include the opening cysteine and the closing phenylalanine or tryptophan. Each record gives: V gene, J gene, D gene, clone size, CDR3 length, CDR3 protein, CDR3 DNA. A D gene is named only where the DNA matches it firmly. The listing skips clone size in some rows; elsewhere it reads once, few, many or a size class.

v_gene: TRBV7-3; j_gene: TRBJ2-1; d_gene: .; abundance: many; len: 17; CDR3aa: CASSLSLGGPHYNEQFF; CDR3nt: TGTGCCAGCAGCTTATCTCTGGGGGGGCCGCATTACAATGAGCAGTTCTTC
v_gene: TRBV15; j_gene: TRBJ2-2; d_gene: TRBD2; abundance: .; len: 17; CDR3aa: CATSRAVLAARTGELLF; CDR3nt: TGTGCCACCAGCAGAGCTGTCCTAGCGGCCCGAACCGGGGAGCTGCTTTTT
v_gene: TRBV4-2; j_gene: TRBJ2-3; d_gene: TRBD2; abundance: few; len: 16; CDR3aa: CASSQEAGEYSDTQYF; CDR3nt: TGTGCCAGCAGCCAAGAGGCGGGAGAGTATTCAGATACGCAGTATTTT
v_gene: TRBV5-1; j_gene: TRBJ2-3; d_gene: TRBD1; abundance: .; len: 15; CDR3aa: CASSPGGRDTDTQYF; CDR3nt: TGCGCCAGCAGCCCAGGGGGCAGAGACACAGATACGCAGTATTTT
v_gene: TRBV19; j_gene: TRBJ2-7; d_gene: TRBD1; abundance: many; len: 14; CDR3aa: CASTVGTGAYEQYF; CDR3nt: TGTGCCAGTACCGTTGGGACAGGGGCCTACGAGCAGTACTTC
v_gene: TRBV29-1; j_gene: TRBJ1-1; d_gene: TRBD1; abundance: many; len: 12; CDR3aa: CSVGQGKTEAFF; CDR3nt: TGCAGCGTGGGACAGGGAAAAACTGAAGCTTTCTTT
v_gene: TRBV5-1; j_gene: TRBJ2-7; d_gene: TRBD1; abundance: many; len: 13; CDR3aa: CASSYAGGYEQYF; CDR3nt: TGCGCCAGCAGCTACGCAGGGGGCTACGAGCAGTACTTC
v_gene: TRBV10-1; j_gene: TRBJ2-7; d_gene: .; abundance: many; len: 16; CDR3aa: CASSESKGAGEEEQYF; CDR3nt: TGCGCCAGCAGTGAGTCGAAGGGGGCGGGGGAAGAGGAGCAGTACTTC
v_gene: TRBV4-2; j_gene: TRBJ2-2; d_gene: TRBD2; abundance: .; len: 17; CDR3aa: CASSQRLAGGPPGELFF; CDR3nt: TGTGCCAGCAGCCAGCGTCTAGCGGGGGGGCCCCCCGGGGAGCTGTTTTTT
v_gene: TRBV20-1; j_gene: TRBJ2-3; d_gene: TRBD2; abundance: .; len: 16; CDR3aa: CSAGTGTSGRGDTQYF; CDR3nt: TGCAGTGCTGGAACCGGGACTAGCGGGCGGGGAGATACGCAGTATTTT
v_gene: TRBV12-3/TRBV12-4; j_gene: TRBJ1-2; d_gene: .; abundance: many; len: 14; CDR3aa: CASSLALVEYGYTF; CDR3nt: TGTGCCAGCAGTTTAGCGCTCGTAGAGTACGGCTACACCTTC
v_gene: TRBV18; j_gene: TRBJ2-7; d_gene: .; abundance: many; len: 15; CDR3aa: CASSPTRDLWYEQYF; CDR3nt: TGTGCCAGCTCACCAACCCGGGATCTATGGTACGAGCAGTACTTC
v_gene: TRBV7-2; j_gene: TRBJ2-5; d_gene: .; abundance: many; len: 14; CDR3aa: CASSFWGPQETQYF; CDR3nt: TGTGCCAGCAGCTTTTGGGGCCCCCAAGAGACCCAGTACTTC
v_gene: TRBV9; j_gene: TRBJ1-2; d_gene: .; abundance: .; len: 12; CDR3aa: CASSSDNYGYTF; CDR3nt: TGTGCCAGCTCGTCGGATAACTATGGCTACACCTTC
v_gene: TRBV7-9; j_gene: TRBJ2-1; d_gene: TRBD2; abundance: few; len: 15; CDR3aa: CASSFSGRAGNEQFF; CDR3nt: TGTGCCAGCAGCTTTAGCGGGAGGGCCGGCAATGAGCAGTTCTTC
v_gene: TRBV7-6; j_gene: TRBJ2-3; d_gene: TRBD2; abundance: .; len: 15; CDR3aa: CASSSIAGGHDTQYF; CDR3nt: TGTGCCAGCAGCTCAATAGCGGGAGGGCACGATACGCAGTATTTT
v_gene: TRBV4-1; j_gene: TRBJ2-5; d_gene: .; abundance: many; len: 14; CDR3aa: CASSQTGLGETQYF; CDR3nt: TGCGCCAGCAGCCAAACAGGATTGGGGGAGACCCAGTACTTC
v_gene: TRBV7-6; j_gene: TRBJ2-1; d_gene: TRBD2; abundance: many; len: 16; CDR3aa: CASSLEASGRIDEQFF; CDR3nt: TGTGCCAGCAGCTTAGAGGCTAGCGGGAGAATCGATGAGCAGTTCTTC
v_gene: TRBV30; j_gene: TRBJ1-1; d_gene: .; abundance: many; len: 13; CDR3aa: CAWGAGFATEAFF; CDR3nt: TGTGCCTGGGGAGCAGGGTTTGCTACTGAAGCTTTCTTT
v_gene: TRBV7-8; j_gene: TRBJ1-5; d_gene: .; abundance: many; len: 15; CDR3aa: CASSLDSGGRQPQHF; CDR3nt: TGTGCCAGCAGCTTAGATAGTGGGGGCAGGCAGCCCCAGCATTTT
v_gene: TRBV9; j_gene: TRBJ1-6; d_gene: .; abundance: few; len: 16; CDR3aa: CASSASQGTLNSPLHF; CDR3nt: TGTGCCAGCAGCGCTTCCCAGGGAACGCTAAATTCACCCCTCCACTTT
v_gene: TRBV19; j_gene: TRBJ2-5; d_gene: .; abundance: .; len: 15; CDR3aa: CASSIAAGGRETQYF; CDR3nt: TGTGCCAGTAGTATAGCAGCCGGGGGTCGAGAGACCCAGTACTTC
v_gene: TRBV20-1; j_gene: TRBJ2-1; d_gene: TRBD1; abundance: many; len: 14; CDR3aa: CSARTGQGNNEQFF; CDR3nt: TGCAGTGCTAGGACGGGACAGGGCAACAATGAGCAGTTCTTC
v_gene: TRBV19; j_gene: TRBJ2-3; d_gene: TRBD2; abundance: once; len: 15; CDR3aa: CASSIQRGLPDTQYF; CDR3nt: TGTGCCAGTAGTATCCAGCGGGGACTCCCAGATACGCAGTATTTT
v_gene: TRBV20-1; j_gene: TRBJ2-1; d_gene: .; abundance: many; len: 14; CDR3aa: CSARLHDRYNEQFF; CDR3nt: TGCAGTGCTAGACTTCATGACCGGTACAATGAGCAGTTCTTC
v_gene: TRBV6-1; j_gene: TRBJ1-5; d_gene: TRBD1; abundance: .; len: 17; CDR3aa: CASSSYRTGGLGQPQHF; CDR3nt: TGTGCCAGCAGTTCCTATAGGACAGGGGGCTTGGGACAGCCCCAGCATTTT
v_gene: TRBV5-1; j_gene: TRBJ2-3; d_gene: .; abundance: many; len: 15; CDR3aa: CASSLGPGSTDTQYF; CDR3nt: TGCGCCAGCAGCCTAGGCCCGGGGAGCACAGATACGCAGTATTTT
v_gene: TRBV12-3/TRBV12-4; j_gene: TRBJ1-2; d_gene: .; abundance: many; len: 14; CDR3aa: CASSLTRHLYGYTF; CDR3nt: TGTGCCAGCAGCCTCACCCGACACCTCTATGGCTACACCTTC